This TCR beta chain was captured by sequencing in a study of blood T cell repertoires in COVID-19. The CDR3 covers 13 residues. Germline CDR1 and CDR2: MNHEY and SVGEGT. V was cut by 2 bases and J by 4 bases, with 8 bases left in between. The data were produced by immunoSEQ multiplex PCR, yet TCRdb's version contains in-frame clones alone and is incomplete. The repertoire includes approximately 240,000 clones, about nine tenths of them detected once, and about 6% sits in the top ten. Sequencing input: PBMCs or T cells enriched from blood (not recorded which). The chain has TRBV6-2 or TRBV6-3 and TRBJ1-1; tentative D call: TRBD1 (6 bases). The sequence came from a woman in her thirties with acute COVID-19. In nucleotides, the CDR3 is TGTGCCAGCAGTTACCGGGACACCACTGAAGCTTTCTTT. Translated, it gives CASSYRDTTEAFF.